This T cell receptor (beta chain) derives from a study of blood T cell repertoires in COVID-19. Study in general: PBMCs, B-cell-depleted T cells, or T cells were the source of the cDNA or gDNA that made up the material.

The CDR3 sequence is 12 residues long. Trimming stripped 5 bases from V and 3 bases from J, with 8 bases between. The germline V gene has CDR1 MGHDK and CDR2 SYGVNS. Authors' processing steps: The authors estimated nucleated cell counts from reference gene primer amplification. Measured with immunoSEQ multiplex PCR; TCRdb has only the in-frame clones, and not every one. D and trimming come from the DNA, and the V and J calls and clone size come from that table. The sample lists 300,000 or so clones; roughly 85% were seen once. Participant-given clinical history determined each cohort assignment. The TCR originated in a woman aged 30 to 39 who had recovered from COVID-19. Sample: PBMCs or T cells enriched from blood (not recorded which). The J gene is TRBJ2-7, the V gene TRBV25-1; possibly TRBD2 for D (5 bases). Here the CDR3 reads CASSLRGYEQYF. CDR3 bases: TGTGCCAGCAGTCTTCGGGGCTACGAGCAGTACTTC.